Below, one T cell receptor (beta chain) is given with its context. Its specificity is unknown. Only in-frame clones appear in the TCRdb table, and some are missing; sequencing was by immunoSEQ multiplex PCR. The table lists approximately 25,000 clones, approximately 83% of them singletons, with 20% in the top ten. This record belongs to a study of PD-1 blockade in mismatch repair-deficient tumors. Broader study findings: After pembrolizumab, tumor-resident clones rose rapidly, then generally contracted before radiologic responses.

Germline CDR1 and CDR2: SGHDN and FVKESK. Trimming cost V 1 base and J 2 bases, with 10 bases left between them. CDR3 length equals 15 residues. Mismatch repair deficiency was confirmed in all patients, by PCR or immunohistochemistry. The origin of this receptor is an adult with mismatch repair-deficient cancer. This material consisted of peripheral blood, taken 12 weeks after starting pembrolizumab. This chain links TRBV14 with TRBJ2-3; D is uncertain. The CDR3 coding sequence is TGTGCCAGCAGCCAAGTACACTGGTACACAGATACGCAGTATTTT. Protein product: CASSQVHWYTDTQYF.